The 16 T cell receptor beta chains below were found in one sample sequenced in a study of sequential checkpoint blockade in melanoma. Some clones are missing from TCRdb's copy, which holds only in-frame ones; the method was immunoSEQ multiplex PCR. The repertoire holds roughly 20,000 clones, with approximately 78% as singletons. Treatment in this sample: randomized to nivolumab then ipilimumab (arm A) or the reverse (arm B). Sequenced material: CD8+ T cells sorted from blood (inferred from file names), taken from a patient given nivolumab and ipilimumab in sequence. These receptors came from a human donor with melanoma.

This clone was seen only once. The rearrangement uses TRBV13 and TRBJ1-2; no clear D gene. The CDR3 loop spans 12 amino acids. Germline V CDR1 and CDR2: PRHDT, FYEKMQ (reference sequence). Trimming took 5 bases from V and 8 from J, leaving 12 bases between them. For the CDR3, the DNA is TGTGCCAGCAGCCTGAGACTGATGGGCTACACCTTC. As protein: CASSLRLMGYTF.

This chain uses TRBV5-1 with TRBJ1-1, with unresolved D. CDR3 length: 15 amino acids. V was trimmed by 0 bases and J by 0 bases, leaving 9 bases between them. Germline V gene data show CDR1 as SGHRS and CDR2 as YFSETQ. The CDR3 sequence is CASSLGWAMNTEAFF. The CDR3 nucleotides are TGCGCCAGCAGCTTGGGATGGGCGATGAACACTGAAGCTTTCTTT. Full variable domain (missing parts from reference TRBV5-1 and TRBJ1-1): KAGVTQTPRYLIKTRGQQVTLSCSPISGHRSVSWYQQTPGQGLQFLFEYFSETQRNKGNFPGRFSGRQFSNSRSEMNVSTLELGDSALYLCASSLGWAMNTEAFFGQGTRLTVV.

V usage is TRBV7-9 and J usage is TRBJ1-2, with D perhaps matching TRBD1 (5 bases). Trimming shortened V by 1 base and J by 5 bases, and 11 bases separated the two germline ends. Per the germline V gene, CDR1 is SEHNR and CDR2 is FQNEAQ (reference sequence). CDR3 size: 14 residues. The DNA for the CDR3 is TGTGCCAGCAGCTTAGTGGCAGGGAATTATGGCTACACCTTC. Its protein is CASSLVAGNYGYTF. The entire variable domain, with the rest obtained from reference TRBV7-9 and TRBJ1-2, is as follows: DTGVSQNPRHKITKRGQNVTFRCDPISEHNRLYWYRQTLGQGPEFLTYFQNEAQLEKSRLLSDRFSAERPKGSFSTLEIQRTEQGDSAMYLCASSLVAGNYGYTFGSGTRLTVV.

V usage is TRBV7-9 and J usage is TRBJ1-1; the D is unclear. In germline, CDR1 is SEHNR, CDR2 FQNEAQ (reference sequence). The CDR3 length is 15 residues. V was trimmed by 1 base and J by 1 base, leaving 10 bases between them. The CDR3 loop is CASSLVRGGNTEAFF. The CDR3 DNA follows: TGTGCCAGCAGCTTAGTACGGGGAGGGAACACTGAAGCTTTCTTT.

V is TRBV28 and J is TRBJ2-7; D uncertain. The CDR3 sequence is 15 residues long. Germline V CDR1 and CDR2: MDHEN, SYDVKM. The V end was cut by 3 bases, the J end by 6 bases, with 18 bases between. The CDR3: CASSFGFSIFSEQYF. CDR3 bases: TGTGCCAGCAGTTTCGGTTTTTCAATTTTTAGCGAGCAGTACTTC.

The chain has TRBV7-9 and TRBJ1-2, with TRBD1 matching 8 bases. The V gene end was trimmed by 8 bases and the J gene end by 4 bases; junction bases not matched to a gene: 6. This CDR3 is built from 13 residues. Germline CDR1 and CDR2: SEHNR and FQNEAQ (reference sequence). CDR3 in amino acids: CASAPGGPYGYTF. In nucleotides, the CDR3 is TGTGCCAGCGCACCAGGGGGCCCCTATGGCTACACCTTC. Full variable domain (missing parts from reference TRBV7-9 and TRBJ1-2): DTGVSQNPRHKITKRGQNVTFRCDPISEHNRLYWYRQTLGQGPEFLTYFQNEAQLEKSRLLSDRFSAERPKGSFSTLEIQRTEQGDSAMYLCASAPGGPYGYTFGSGTRLTVV.

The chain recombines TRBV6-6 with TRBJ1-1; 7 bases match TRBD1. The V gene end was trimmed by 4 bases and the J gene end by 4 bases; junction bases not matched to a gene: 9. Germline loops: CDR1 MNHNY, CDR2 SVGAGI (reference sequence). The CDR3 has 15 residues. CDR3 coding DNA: TGTGCCAGCAGTTCCGTACAGGGGAGAGGCACTGAAGCTTTCTTT. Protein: CASSSVQGRGTEAFF.

The CDR3 loop is CAISELGGGEKLFF. The CDR3 coding sequence is TGTGCCATCAGTGAGTTGGGGGGAGGTGAAAAACTGTTTTTT. This chain connects TRBV10-3 to TRBJ1-4, with D possibly TRBD1 on 5 matching bases. V lost 1 base to trimming and J lost 7 bases, with 10 bases between them. Looked up from germline, CDR1 is ENHRY and CDR2 is SYGVKD. CDR3 length: 14 residues.

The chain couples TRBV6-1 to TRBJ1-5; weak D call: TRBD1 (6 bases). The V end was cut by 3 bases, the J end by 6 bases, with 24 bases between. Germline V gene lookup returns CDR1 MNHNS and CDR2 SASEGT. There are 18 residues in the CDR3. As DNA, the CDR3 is TGTGCCAGCAGTGATCGGACAGTTTCTTGGACTTTCGGTCAGCCCCAGCATTTT. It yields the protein CASSDRTVSWTFGQPQHF.

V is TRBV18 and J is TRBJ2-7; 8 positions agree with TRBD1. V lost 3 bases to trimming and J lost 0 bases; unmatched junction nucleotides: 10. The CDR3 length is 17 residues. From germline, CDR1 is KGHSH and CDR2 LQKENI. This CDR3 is CASSPWSGTGDSYEQYF. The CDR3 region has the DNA TGTGCCAGCTCACCTTGGTCCGGGACAGGAGACTCCTACGAGCAGTACTTC.

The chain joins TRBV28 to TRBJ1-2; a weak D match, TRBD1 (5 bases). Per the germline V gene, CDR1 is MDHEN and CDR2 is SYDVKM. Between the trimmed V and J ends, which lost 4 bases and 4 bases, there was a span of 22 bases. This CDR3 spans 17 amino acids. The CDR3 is CASSSSDSGSVIYGYTF. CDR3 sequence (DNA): TGTGCCAGCAGTTCGAGCGACTCAGGGTCTGTTATCTATGGCTACACCTTC.

The CDR3 DNA sequence: TGCGCCAGCAGCCACACGACAGGTTTCTACAATGAGCAGTTCTTC. It is translated as CASSHTTGFYNEQFF. The gene calls are TRBV4-3 and TRBJ2-1, with D possibly being TRBD1 (6 bases). This CDR3 region has 15 residues. V lost 3 bases and J 3 bases, leaving 12 bases between the germline ends. The germline V gene has CDR1 LGHNA and CDR2 YSLEER.

CDR3 sequence (DNA): TGTGCCAGCTCAGGGTACGGGGGAAACACCATATATTTT. This sequence encodes CASSGYGGNTIYF. The rearrangement joins TRBV2 to TRBJ1-3; a weak D match, TRBD1 (5 bases). Germline V gene data show CDR1 as SNHLY and CDR2 as FYNNEI. V lost 8 bases and J lost 4, with 12 bases in between. CDR3 size: 13 residues.

CDR3 coding DNA: TGTGCCAGCAGTTACTTCCGGACAGCTCTTTCCGAGCAGTACTTC. Protein product: CASSYFRTALSEQYF. The chain uses TRBV27 and TRBJ2-5; perhaps TRBD1 as D (6 bases). The J call is uncertain, as TRBJ2-7 better fits the DNA end. This CDR3 is 15 amino acids long. CDR1 is MNHEY, CDR2 SMNVEV, per germline (reference sequence).

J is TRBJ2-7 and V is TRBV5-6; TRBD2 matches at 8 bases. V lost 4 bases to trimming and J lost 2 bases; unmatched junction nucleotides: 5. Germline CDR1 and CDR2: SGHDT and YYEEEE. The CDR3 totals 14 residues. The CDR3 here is CASSIRGGPYEQYF. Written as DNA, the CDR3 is TGTGCCAGCAGCATACGGGGGGGACCCTACGAGCAGTACTTC.

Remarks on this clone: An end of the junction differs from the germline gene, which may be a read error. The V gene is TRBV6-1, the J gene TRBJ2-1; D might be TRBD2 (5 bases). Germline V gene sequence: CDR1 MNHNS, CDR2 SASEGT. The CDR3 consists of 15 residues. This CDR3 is CASSDMGVKNNEQFF. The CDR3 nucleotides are TGTGCCAGCAGTGATATGGGAGTCAAGAACAACGAGCAGTTCTTC.